These 28 T cell receptor beta chains originate from one sample sequenced in a study of cytomegalovirus exposure and HLA in healthy donors. Vbeta (60) and Jbeta (13) primers were used in the PCR. Libraries were prepared by immunoSEQ multiplex PCR; TCRdb keeps only in-frame clonotypes and omits some of them. Of about 180,000 clones listed, around 76% are singletons. The sample was PBMCs. The receptors shown here come from a woman in her thirties in good health and CMV-seropositive.

The chain uses TRBV7-8 and TRBJ2-5; D ambiguous. Trimming took off 1 base at V and 1 base at J, with 4 bases between the two ends. Per germline, CDR1 SGHVS and CDR2 FQNEAQ. The CDR3 totals 13 residues. The CDR3 loop is CASSLELQETQYF. The CDR3 DNA is TGTGCCAGCAGCTTAGAACTCCAAGAGACCCAGTACTTC.

The V gene is TRBV11-2, the J gene TRBJ2-7; D remains ambiguous. Trimming shortened V by 5 bases and J by 4 bases, and 3 bases separated the two germline ends. CDR3 length equals 10 residues. Germline V gives CDR1 SGHAT, CDR2 FQNNGV. The CDR3 here is CASSTYEQYF. The CDR3 coding sequence is TGTGCCAGCAGCACTTACGAGCAGTACTTC.

This chain joins TRBV5-5 and TRBJ1-5; TRBD1 aligns across 11 bases. The CDR3 is 15 residues long. After removal of 5 bases from V and 7 bases from J, the junction contained 8 bases not matched to a gene. The V gene's germline CDR1 is SGHKS and CDR2 YYEKEE (reference sequence). CDR3 residues: CASSPAGTGGQPQHF. Here the CDR3 DNA reads TGTGCCAGCAGTCCGGCGGGGACAGGGGGGCAGCCCCAGCATTTT.

The rearrangement links TRBV25-1 to TRBJ2-1, with TRBD1 as a possible D gene (7 bases). The CDR3 totals 18 residues. The germline CDR1 and CDR2 sequences are MGHDK and SYGVNS. Trimming removed 2 bases from V and 3 bases from J, with 20 bases in between. As DNA, the CDR3 is TGTGCCAGCAGTGAAGGCCAAGGGCAGGGGGGATACTACAATGAGCAGTTCTTC. Its protein product is CASSEGQGQGGYYNEQFF. The full variable domain, its missing parts supplied by reference TRBV25-1 and TRBJ2-1, is EADIYQTPRYLVIGTGKKITLECSQTMGHDKMYWYQQDPGMELHLIHYSYGVNSTEKGDLSSESTVSRIRTEHFPLTLESARPSHTSQYLCASSEGQGQGGYYNEQFFGPGTRLTVL.

This chain connects TRBV4-1 to TRBJ2-1; 12 bases match TRBD2. Germline trimming cut 1 base from V and 11 bases from J; bases unmatched to any gene: 9. Germline values: CDR1 MGHRA, CDR2 YSYEKL. The CDR3 runs to 16 residues. CDR3: CASSQVDLAGGHKQFF. In DNA, the CDR3 is TGCGCCAGCAGCCAAGTGGATCTAGCGGGGGGGCACAAGCAGTTCTTC.

The chain recombines TRBV7-9 with TRBJ2-1; 10 bases align to TRBD2. CDR3 length equals 17 residues. Losses at the gene ends were 0 bases for V and 8 bases for J; bases not matched to a gene: 10. Germline values: CDR1 SEHNR, CDR2 FQNEAQ (reference sequence). Written as DNA, the CDR3 is TGTGCCAGCAGCTTAGCGCTAATGAGCGGGGGGGCCCATGAGCAGTTCTTC. It specifies CASSLALMSGGAHEQFF.

V usage is TRBV6-5 and J usage is TRBJ2-3, with 10 nucleotides matching TRBD2. The CDR3 loop spans 16 amino acids. CDR1 MNHEY and CDR2 SVGAGI come from the germline V gene. V dropped 4 bases and J dropped 0; count of bases not matched to a gene: 4. The CDR3 spells CASSLGLALSTDTQYF. As DNA, the CDR3 is TGTGCCAGCAGTTTGGGACTAGCGCTTAGCACAGATACGCAGTATTTT.

The gene calls are TRBV5-6 and TRBJ1-5; D ambiguous. Trimming shortened V by 1 base and J by 3 bases, and 2 bases separated the two germline ends. CDR3 length equals 12 residues. Germline CDR1 reads SGHDT; CDR2 reads YYEEEE. Here the CDR3 reads CASSLLNQPQHF. The CDR3 nucleotides are TGTGCCAGCAGCTTGCTCAATCAGCCCCAGCATTTT. Filled out from reference TRBV5-6 and TRBJ1-5, the complete variable domain reads DAGVTQSPTHLIKTRGQQVTLRCSPKSGHDTVSWYQQALGQGPQFIFQYYEEEERQRGNFPDRFSGHQFPNYSSELNVNALLLGDSALYLCASSLLNQPQHFGDGTRLSIL.

This rearrangement joins TRBV6-1 to TRBJ1-2; TRBD1 matches at 8 bases. The CDR3 contains 13 residues. Trimming removed 5 bases from V and 5 bases from J; junction bases left unmatched: 4. Per the germline V gene, CDR1 is MNHNS and CDR2 is SASEGT. Here the CDR3 reads CASSPRQGYGYTF. DNA of the CDR3: TGTGCCAGCAGTCCCAGACAGGGGTATGGCTACACCTTC.

This sequence joins TRBV28 and TRBJ2-6; 7 bases line up with TRBD1. Unmatched junction bases numbered 7, after V lost 7 bases and J lost 4 bases. The CDR3 is made up of 15 amino acids. In germline, CDR1 is MDHEN, CDR2 SYDVKM. Here the CDR3 DNA reads TGTGCCAGCACCGGACAGGTAACCGGGGCCAACGTCCTGACTTTC. Its translation is CASTGQVTGANVLTF.

J is TRBJ2-1 and V is TRBV5-1; TRBD2 agrees at 7 bases. Losses at the gene ends were 4 bases for V and 0 bases for J; bases not matched to a gene: 16. CDR3 length equals 19 residues. Germline V gives CDR1 SGHRS, CDR2 YFSETQ. This chain's CDR3 is CASSRSWGGYASSYNEQFF. CDR3 nucleotides: TGCGCCAGCAGCAGGTCGTGGGGGGGGTACGCCAGCTCCTACAATGAGCAGTTCTTC.

This rearrangement joins TRBV6-1 to TRBJ1-3; D might be TRBD1 (5 bases). Trimming cost V 6 bases and J 3 bases, with 12 bases left between them. The CDR3 has 14 amino acids. Per the germline V gene, CDR1 is MNHNS and CDR2 is SASEGT. The CDR3 region has the DNA TGTGCCAGCAGCTGGACACAAATTGGAAACACCATATATTTT. It translates to CASSWTQIGNTIYF.

CDR3 sequence: CASSLDRGRLSPLHF. The CDR3 nucleotides are TGTGCCAGCAGTTTGGACAGGGGGCGACTCTCACCCCTCCACTTT. The chain has TRBV6-6 and TRBJ1-6, with 11 bases aligning to TRBD1. Germline loops: CDR1 MNHNY, CDR2 SVGAGI (reference sequence). This CDR3 has 15 residues. V dropped 4 bases and J dropped 10; count of bases not matched to a gene: 6.

This clone was recorded once. The CDR3 reads CASSIQGRLSNQPQHF. As DNA, the CDR3 is TGTGCCAGTAGTATTCAGGGCCGGCTAAGCAATCAGCCCCAGCATTTT. V is TRBV19 and J is TRBJ1-5, with TRBD1 as a possible D gene (5 bases). The CDR3 contains 16 residues. V lost 3 bases and J 1 base, leaving 13 bases between the germline ends. Germline V lookup: CDR1 LNHDA, CDR2 SQIVND (reference sequence). Variable domain in full (rest from reference TRBV19 and TRBJ1-5): DGGITQSPKYLFRKEGQNVTLSCEQNLNHDAMYWYRQDPGQGLRLIYYSQIVNDFQKGDIAEGYSVSREKKESFPLTVTSAQKNPTAFYLCASSIQGRLSNQPQHFGDGTRLSIL.

This chain links TRBV6-1 with TRBJ1-6, with 10 positions matching TRBD1. This CDR3 has 13 residues. From germline, CDR1 is MNHNS and CDR2 SASEGT. J lost 10 bases, V lost 11 bases, and 8 bases had no gene match. This CDR3 is CAGRQGARSPLHF. The CDR3, as DNA: TGTGCCGGAAGACAGGGGGCTCGGTCACCCCTCCACTTT.

This clone has more than one count but fewer than ten. Germline and junction disagree at one end, which may indicate a read error. This chain joins TRBV11-2 and TRBJ1-4; D unclear. The CDR3 has 14 residues. Germline assignment: CDR1 SGHAT and CDR2 FQNNGV. CDR3 in amino acids: CASSGLEGRQFPSF. The CDR3 coding sequence is TGTGCCAGCAGCGGCTTAGAGGGCCGTCAGTTTCCGTCTTTT. Together with reference TRBV11-2 and TRBJ1-4, the CDR3 gives the full variable domain: EAGVAQSPRYKIIEKRQSVAFWCNPISGHATLYWYQQILGQGPKLLIQFQNNGVVDDSQLPKDRFSAERLKGVDSTLKIQPAKLEDSAVYLCASSGLEGRQFPSFGSGTQLSVL.

The chain links TRBV19 to TRBJ1-2; TRBD1 is a possible D gene (5 bases). The germline CDR1 and CDR2 sequences are LNHDA and SQIVND (reference sequence). The CDR3 has 14 amino acids. The germline V and J ends were trimmed by 4 bases and 2 bases, with 11 bases remaining between them. CDR3 protein: CASSTGGQNYGYTF. CDR3 DNA: TGTGCCAGTAGTACGGGCGGACAAAACTATGGCTACACCTTC.

This rearrangement joins TRBV6-5 to TRBJ1-2, with 8 bases identical to TRBD1. Germline V gives CDR1 MNHEY, CDR2 SVGAGI. The CDR3 consists of 15 residues. With 4 bases clipped from V and 0 bases from J, the junction kept 4 bases outside the gene matches. CDR3 in DNA: TGTGCCAGCAGTTCTTGGACAGGGCCTAACTATGGCTACACCTTC. Translated: CASSSWTGPNYGYTF.

The chain uses TRBV25-1 and TRBJ1-4, with 9 bases lining up with TRBD1. The trim removed 5 bases at V and 15 bases at J, leaving 19 bases unmatched. This CDR3 has 16 amino acids. Germline CDR1 is MGHDK and CDR2 is SYGVNS. This CDR3 is CASSSPGGQGSHGVFF. The CDR3 region has the DNA TGTGCCAGCAGTTCGCCCGGGGGACAGGGTTCTCATGGGGTGTTTTTT. The full variable domain, its missing parts supplied by reference TRBV25-1 and TRBJ1-4, is EADIYQTPRYLVIGTGKKITLECSQTMGHDKMYWYQQDPGMELHLIHYSYGVNSTEKGDLSSESTVSRIRTEHFPLTLESARPSHTSQYLCASSSPGGQGSHGVFFGSGTQLSVL.

This chain joins TRBV28 and TRBJ1-2; TRBD1 aligns across 10 bases. V trimming: 5 bases; J trimming: 4 bases; junction bases outside the gene matches: 13. The CDR3 consists of 17 residues. Looked up from germline, CDR1 is MDHEN and CDR2 is SYDVKM. CDR3 loop: CASSKTGQGIVSYGYTF. The CDR3 nucleotides read TGTGCCAGCAGTAAGACGGGACAGGGGATCGTTTCCTATGGCTACACCTTC.

The V gene is TRBV9, the J gene TRBJ1-2, with 8 bases fitting TRBD1. Germline V CDR1 and CDR2: SGDLS, YYNGEE. There are 15 residues in the CDR3. The junction had 4 bases not matched to a gene; V was cut back by 3 bases and J by 0 bases. CDR3 nucleotide sequence: TGTGCCAGCAGCGCAGGACAGGGAGCTAACTATGGCTACACCTTC. Amino acids: CASSAGQGANYGYTF.

The chain couples TRBV11-3 to TRBJ2-6; D is unresolved. The length of the CDR3 is 14 residues. Germline loops: CDR1 SGHNT, CDR2 YENEEA. Trimming removed 5 bases at V and 0 bases at J, with 5 bases between. The DNA for the CDR3 is TGTGCCAGCAGCGCGTCCTCTGGGGCCAACGTCCTGACTTTC. As protein: CASSASSGANVLTF.

This clone has a single count. V gene TRBV7-2 combines with J gene TRBJ2-5; D is ambiguous. Trimming took 1 base from V and 4 from J, leaving 7 bases between them. CDR3 size: 13 residues. Germline CDR1 reads SGHTA; CDR2 reads FQGNSA. CDR3 in DNA: TGTGCCAGCAGCTTAGGGGCCCTAGAGACCCAGTACTTC. It is translated as CASSLGALETQYF.

The V and J genes are TRBV5-8 and TRBJ2-7; no clear D gene. The CDR3 contains 13 residues. Germline values: CDR1 SGHTS, CDR2 YDEGEE. The ends were cut back, 3 bases at V and 3 bases at J, with 10 bases in the middle. CDR3 loop: CASSSRFVYEQYF. Here the CDR3 DNA reads TGTGCCAGCAGCTCCCGTTTCGTCTACGAGCAGTACTTC.

CDR3 sequence: CASSSYTGVGENIQYF. The CDR3 DNA reads TGTGCCAGCAGCTCCTACACAGGGGTTGGGGAAAACATTCAGTACTTC. The gene calls are TRBV11-2 and TRBJ2-4; 7 positions match TRBD1. The CDR3 extends over 16 amino acids. Germline V gene data show CDR1 as SGHAT and CDR2 as FQNNGV. The V gene end was trimmed by 4 bases and the J gene end by 5 bases; junction bases not matched to a gene: 11.

The chain couples TRBV18 to TRBJ1-6; perhaps TRBD1 as D (6 bases). The CDR3 is 14 residues long. CDR1 KGHSH and CDR2 LQKENI come from the germline V gene. V was shortened by 6 bases and J by 6 bases, with 12 bases between the two germline ends. CDR3 DNA sequence: TGTGCCAGCTCCCCGGGACATACTAATTCACCCCTCCACTTT. Amino acids: CASSPGHTNSPLHF.

This chain uses TRBV2 with TRBJ1-4; 9 bases are shared with TRBD1. This CDR3 has 14 amino acids. V lost 11 bases, J lost 14 bases, and 18 bases stayed unmatched. Germline CDR1 and CDR2: SNHLY and FYNNEI. The CDR3, as DNA: TGTGCCTCAAAGGCTCGGGACAGGGTCTCACGGCTGTTTTTT. It yields the protein CASKARDRVSRLFF.

This clone appeared a few times. The gene calls are TRBV6-5 and TRBJ2-7; D possibly corresponds to TRBD1 (6 bases). In germline, CDR1 is MNHEY, CDR2 SVGAGI. Trimming took off 2 bases at V and 2 bases at J, with 10 bases between the two ends. The CDR3 totals 14 residues. The CDR3 is CASSYPDSPYEQYF. CDR3 sequence (DNA): TGTGCCAGCAGTTACCCGGACAGCCCCTACGAGCAGTACTTC.